This record concerns one T cell receptor (beta chain) sequence. Its specificity is unknown. TCRdb ran MiXCR on the 5' RACE reads and lists one entry per CDR3 protein. The sample shows 300,000 to 400,000 distinct CDR3 sequences, approximately 12% of them seen only once. The CDR3 extends over 16 amino acids. Unmatched junction bases numbered 4, after V lost 2 bases and J lost 0 bases. Germline CDR1 SGHRS, CDR2 YFSETQ. These data originate in a study of T cells after yellow fever vaccination. Study findings and constraints: Abundant contaminating clonotypes from the bulk population could appear in FACS-sorted repertoires.

This clonotype was obtained from a man aged 18 to 29 who received the YFV17D yellow fever vaccine. Sequenced here: CD4+ T cells sorted from PBMCs, sampled 15 days after the yellow fever booster vaccination. The chain is built from TRBV5-1 and TRBJ1-1, with 10 nucleotides matching TRBD1. In DNA, the CDR3 is TGCGCCAGCAGCTTACTGGGACAGGGGATGAACACTGAAGCTTTCTTT. This gives the protein CASSLLGQGMNTEAFF.